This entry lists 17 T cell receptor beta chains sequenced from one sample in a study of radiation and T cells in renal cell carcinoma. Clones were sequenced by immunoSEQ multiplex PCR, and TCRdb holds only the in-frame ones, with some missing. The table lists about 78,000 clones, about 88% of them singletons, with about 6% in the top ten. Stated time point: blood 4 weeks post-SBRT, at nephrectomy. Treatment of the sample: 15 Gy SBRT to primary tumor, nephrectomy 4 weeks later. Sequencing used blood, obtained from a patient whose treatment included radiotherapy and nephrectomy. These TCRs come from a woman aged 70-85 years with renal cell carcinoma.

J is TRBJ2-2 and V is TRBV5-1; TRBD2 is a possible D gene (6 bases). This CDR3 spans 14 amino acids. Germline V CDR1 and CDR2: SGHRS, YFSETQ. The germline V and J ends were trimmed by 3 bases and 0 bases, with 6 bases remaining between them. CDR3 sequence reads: CASSWDSNTGELFF. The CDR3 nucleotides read TGCGCCAGCAGCTGGGACTCGAACACCGGGGAGCTGTTTTTT.

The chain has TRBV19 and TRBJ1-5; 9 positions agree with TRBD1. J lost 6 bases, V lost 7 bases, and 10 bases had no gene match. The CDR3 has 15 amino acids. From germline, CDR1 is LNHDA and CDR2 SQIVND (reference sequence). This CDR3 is CASTQPGQGGQPQHF. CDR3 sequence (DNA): TGTGCCAGTACTCAGCCGGGACAGGGAGGTCAGCCCCAGCATTTT. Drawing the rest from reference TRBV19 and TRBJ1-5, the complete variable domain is DGGITQSPKYLFRKEGQNVTLSCEQNLNHDAMYWYRQDPGQGLRLIYYSQIVNDFQKGDIAEGYSVSREKKESFPLTVTSAQKNPTAFYLCASTQPGQGGQPQHFGDGTRLSIL.

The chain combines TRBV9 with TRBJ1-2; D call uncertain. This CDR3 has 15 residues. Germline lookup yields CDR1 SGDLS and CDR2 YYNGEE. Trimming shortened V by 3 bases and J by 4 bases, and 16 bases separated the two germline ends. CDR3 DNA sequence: TGTGCCAGCAGCGGGGTGGGAGGGCCGAGCTATGGCTACACCTTC. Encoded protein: CASSGVGGPSYGYTF.

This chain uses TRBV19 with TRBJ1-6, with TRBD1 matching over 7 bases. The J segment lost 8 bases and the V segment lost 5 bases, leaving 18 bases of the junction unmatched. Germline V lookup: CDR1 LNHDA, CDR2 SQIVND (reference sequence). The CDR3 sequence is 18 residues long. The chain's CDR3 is CASSQRLSQGVNYSPLHF. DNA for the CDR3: TGTGCCAGTAGTCAACGCTTGTCTCAGGGGGTGAATTATTCACCCCTCCACTTT.

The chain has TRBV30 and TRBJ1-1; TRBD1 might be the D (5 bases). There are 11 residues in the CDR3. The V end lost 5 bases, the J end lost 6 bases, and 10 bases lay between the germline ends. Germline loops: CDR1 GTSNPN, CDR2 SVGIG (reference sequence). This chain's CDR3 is CAWGRGPEAFF. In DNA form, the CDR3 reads TGTGCCTGGGGGAGGGGCCCTGAAGCTTTCTTT. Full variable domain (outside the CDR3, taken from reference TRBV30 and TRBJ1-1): SQTIHQWPATLVQPVGSPLSLECTVEGTSNPNLYWYRQAAGRGLQLLFYSVGIGQISSEVPQNLSASRPQDRQFILSSKKLLLSDSGFYLCAWGRGPEAFFGQGTRLTVV.

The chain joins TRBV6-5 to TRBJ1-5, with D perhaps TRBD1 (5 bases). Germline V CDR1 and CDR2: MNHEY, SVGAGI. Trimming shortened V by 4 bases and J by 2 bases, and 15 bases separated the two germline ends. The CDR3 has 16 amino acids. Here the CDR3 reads CASSWRGGEGNQPQHF. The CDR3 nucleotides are TGTGCCAGCAGTTGGCGAGGAGGGGAGGGCAATCAGCCCCAGCATTTT.

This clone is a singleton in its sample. The CDR3 loop reads CASSLVAEYNEQFF. DNA of the CDR3: TGCGCCAGCAGCTTGGTAGCGGAATACAATGAGCAGTTCTTC. The chain combines TRBV5-1 with TRBJ2-1, with D possibly matching TRBD2 (6 bases). The V gene lost 0 bases and the J gene lost 4 bases, with 8 bases spanning the gap. The germline V gene has CDR1 SGHRS and CDR2 YFSETQ. The CDR3 consists of 14 residues.

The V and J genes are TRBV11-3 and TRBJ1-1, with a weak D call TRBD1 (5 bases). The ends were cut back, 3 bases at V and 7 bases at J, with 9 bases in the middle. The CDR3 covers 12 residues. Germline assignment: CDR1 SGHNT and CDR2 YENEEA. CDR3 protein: CASSLGLVEAFF. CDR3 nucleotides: TGTGCCAGCAGCTTGGGACTGGTTGAAGCTTTCTTT.

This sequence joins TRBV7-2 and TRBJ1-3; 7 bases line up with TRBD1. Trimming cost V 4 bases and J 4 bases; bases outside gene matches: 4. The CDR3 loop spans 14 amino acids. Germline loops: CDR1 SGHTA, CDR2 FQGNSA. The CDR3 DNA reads TGTGCCAGCAGCTATGGGACAGTCGGAAACACCATATATTTT. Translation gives CASSYGTVGNTIYF.

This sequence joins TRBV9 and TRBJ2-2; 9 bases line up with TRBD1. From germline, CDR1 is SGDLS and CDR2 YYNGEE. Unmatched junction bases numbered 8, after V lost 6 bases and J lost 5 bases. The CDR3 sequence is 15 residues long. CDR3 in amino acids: CASNRQGVGTGELFF. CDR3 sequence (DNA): TGTGCCAGCAACCGACAGGGGGTAGGGACCGGGGAGCTGTTTTTT.

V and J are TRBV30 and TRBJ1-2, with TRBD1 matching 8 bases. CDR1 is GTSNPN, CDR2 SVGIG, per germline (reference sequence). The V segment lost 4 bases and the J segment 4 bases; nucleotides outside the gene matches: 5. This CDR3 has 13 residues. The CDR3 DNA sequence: TGTGCCTGGATCCAGACAGGGGCCTATGGCTACACCTTC. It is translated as CAWIQTGAYGYTF.

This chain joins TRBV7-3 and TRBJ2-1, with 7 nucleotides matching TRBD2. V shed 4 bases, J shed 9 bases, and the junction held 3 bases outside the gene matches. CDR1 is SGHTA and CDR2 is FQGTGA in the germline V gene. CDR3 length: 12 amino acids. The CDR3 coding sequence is TGTGCCAGCAGCTACTCTAGCGGTGAGCAGTTCTTC. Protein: CASSYSSGEQFF.

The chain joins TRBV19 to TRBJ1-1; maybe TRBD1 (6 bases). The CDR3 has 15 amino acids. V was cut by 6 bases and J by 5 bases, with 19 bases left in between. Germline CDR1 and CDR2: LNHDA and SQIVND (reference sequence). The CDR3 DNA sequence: TGTGCCAGTAGCCGGAGGGGGGGGCGCAGGACTGAAGCTTTCTTT. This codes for CASSRRGGRRTEAFF.

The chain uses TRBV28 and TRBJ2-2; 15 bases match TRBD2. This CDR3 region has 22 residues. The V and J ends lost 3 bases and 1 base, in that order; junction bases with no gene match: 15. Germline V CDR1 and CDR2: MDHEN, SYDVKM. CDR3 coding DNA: TGTGCCAGCAGTTTCTCTCCCACCCGGGGACTAGCGGGGGGCCAGAACACCGGGGAGCTGTTTTTT. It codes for CASSFSPTRGLAGGQNTGELFF.

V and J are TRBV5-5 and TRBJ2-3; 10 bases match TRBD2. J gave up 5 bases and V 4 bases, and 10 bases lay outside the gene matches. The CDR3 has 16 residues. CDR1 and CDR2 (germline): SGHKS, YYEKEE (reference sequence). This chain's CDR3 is CASSRVSGGPRDTQYF. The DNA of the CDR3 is TGTGCCAGCAGCCGTGTTAGCGGGGGGCCGCGAGATACGCAGTATTTT.

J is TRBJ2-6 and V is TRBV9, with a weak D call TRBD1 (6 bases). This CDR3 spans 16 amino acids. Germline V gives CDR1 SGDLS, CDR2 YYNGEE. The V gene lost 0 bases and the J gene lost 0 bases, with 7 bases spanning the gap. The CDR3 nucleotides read TGTGCCAGCAGCGTAGGGACAGCCTCTGGGGCCAACGTCCTGACTTTC. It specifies CASSVGTASGANVLTF.

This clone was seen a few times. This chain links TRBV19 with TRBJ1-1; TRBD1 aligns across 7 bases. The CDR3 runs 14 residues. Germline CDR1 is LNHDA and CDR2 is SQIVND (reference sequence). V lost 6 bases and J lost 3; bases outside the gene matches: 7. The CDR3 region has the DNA TGTGCCAGTAGGAGACAGGGTCAAGACACTGAAGCTTTCTTT. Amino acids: CASRRQGQDTEAFF.